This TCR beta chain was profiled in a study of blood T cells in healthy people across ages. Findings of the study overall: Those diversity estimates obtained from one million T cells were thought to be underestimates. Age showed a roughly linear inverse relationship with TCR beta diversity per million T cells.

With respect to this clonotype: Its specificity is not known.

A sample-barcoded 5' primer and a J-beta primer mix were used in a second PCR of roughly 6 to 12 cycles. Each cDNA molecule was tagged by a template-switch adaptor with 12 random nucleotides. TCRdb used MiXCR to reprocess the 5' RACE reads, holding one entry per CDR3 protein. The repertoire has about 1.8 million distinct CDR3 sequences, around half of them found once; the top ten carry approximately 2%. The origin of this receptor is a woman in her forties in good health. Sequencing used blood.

CDR3: CSANPWDVRNSPLHF. For the CDR3, the DNA is TGCAGTGCGAACCCCTGGGATGTGAGGAATTCACCCCTCCACTTT. The V gene is TRBV20-1, the J gene TRBJ1-6; no reliable D call. The CDR3 consists of 15 residues. Germline-derived CDR1 and CDR2 are DFQATT and SNEGSKA (reference sequence). Trimming removed 6 bases at V and 7 bases at J, with 19 bases between.